This TCR beta chain was profiled in a study of blood T cell repertoires in COVID-19. Study context: Acute and convalescent COVID-19 samples came from the United States, Italy and Spain. PBMCs, B-cell-depleted T cells, or T cells were the source of the cDNA or gDNA that made up the material.

In the authors' methods: Cell counts per sample came from amplifying reference gene primers. Sequenced by immunoSEQ multiplex PCR; TCRdb stores in-frame clones only, minus some. Clone size and the V and J calls come from that table; the DNA yielded D and trimming. Of about 200,000 clones listed, 75% to 90% are singletons. This CDR3 region has 15 residues. Losses at the gene ends were 0 bases for V and 4 bases for J; bases not matched to a gene: 3. The germline V gene encodes CDR1 SGHNT and CDR2 YYREEE (reference sequence). Sequences were obtained from peripheral blood. The genes are TRBV5-4 and TRBJ2-7, with TRBD2 matching over 11 bases. The sequence was collected from a human donor with active or convalescent COVID-19. The donor label of this sample is uncertain. The CDR3 DNA sequence: TGTGCCAGCAGCTTGGCCGGGACTAGCGGATACGAGCAGTACTTC. Amino acid sequence: CASSLAGTSGYEQYF.